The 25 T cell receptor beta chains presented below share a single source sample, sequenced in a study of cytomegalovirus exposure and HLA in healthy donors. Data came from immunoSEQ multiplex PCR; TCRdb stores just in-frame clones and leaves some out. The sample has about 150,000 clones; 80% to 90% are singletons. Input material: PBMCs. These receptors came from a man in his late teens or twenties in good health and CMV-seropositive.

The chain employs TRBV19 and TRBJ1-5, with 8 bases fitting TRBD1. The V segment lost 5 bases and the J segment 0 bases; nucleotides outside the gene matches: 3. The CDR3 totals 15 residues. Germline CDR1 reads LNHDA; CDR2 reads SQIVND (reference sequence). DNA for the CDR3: TGTGCCAGTAGTCCGGACAGGGCTAGCAATCAGCCCCAGCATTTT. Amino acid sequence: CASSPDRASNQPQHF.

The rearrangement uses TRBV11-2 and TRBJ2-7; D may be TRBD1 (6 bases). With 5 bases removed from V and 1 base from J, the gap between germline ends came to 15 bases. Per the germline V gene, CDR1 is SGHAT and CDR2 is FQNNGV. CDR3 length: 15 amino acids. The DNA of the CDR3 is TGTGCCAGCAGCGACGCTTACAGGGTTTCCTACGAGCAGTACTTC. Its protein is CASSDAYRVSYEQYF.

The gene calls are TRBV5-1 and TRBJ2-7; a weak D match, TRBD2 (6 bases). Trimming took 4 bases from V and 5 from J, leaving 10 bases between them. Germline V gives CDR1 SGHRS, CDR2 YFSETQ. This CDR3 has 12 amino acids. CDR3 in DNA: TGCGCCAGCAGCCCTCCGGGGGACGAGCAGTACTTC. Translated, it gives CASSPPGDEQYF.

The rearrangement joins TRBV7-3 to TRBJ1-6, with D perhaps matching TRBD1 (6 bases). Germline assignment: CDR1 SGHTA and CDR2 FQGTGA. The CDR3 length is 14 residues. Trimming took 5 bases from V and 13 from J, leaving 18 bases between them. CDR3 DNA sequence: TGTGCCAGCAGCAGAACAGGGACGCTTACCCCCCTCCACTTT. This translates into CASSRTGTLTPLHF.

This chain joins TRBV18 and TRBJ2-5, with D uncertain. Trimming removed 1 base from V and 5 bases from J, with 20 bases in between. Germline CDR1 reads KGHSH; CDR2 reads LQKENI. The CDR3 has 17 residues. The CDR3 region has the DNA TGTGCCAGCTCACCACGAAGTATGGGCAGCTCGCAGGAGACCCAGTACTTC. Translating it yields CASSPRSMGSSQETQYF.

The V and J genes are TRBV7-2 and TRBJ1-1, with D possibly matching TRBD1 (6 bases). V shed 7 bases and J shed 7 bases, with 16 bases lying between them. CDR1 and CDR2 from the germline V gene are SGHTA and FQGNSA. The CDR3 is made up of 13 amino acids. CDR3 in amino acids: CASTLLYRDEAFF. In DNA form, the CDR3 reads TGTGCCAGCACCCTCCTTTACAGGGATGAAGCTTTCTTT.

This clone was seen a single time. CDR3 DNA sequence: TGTGCCAGCAGCTTAACTGGTTCTGCGAACTATGGCTACACCTTC. It codes for CASSLTGSANYGYTF. V and J are TRBV7-3 and TRBJ1-2; the D is unclear. CDR3 length: 15 residues. Germline V gene data show CDR1 as SGHTA and CDR2 as FQGTGA. Trimming removed 0 bases at V and 2 bases at J, with 10 bases between.

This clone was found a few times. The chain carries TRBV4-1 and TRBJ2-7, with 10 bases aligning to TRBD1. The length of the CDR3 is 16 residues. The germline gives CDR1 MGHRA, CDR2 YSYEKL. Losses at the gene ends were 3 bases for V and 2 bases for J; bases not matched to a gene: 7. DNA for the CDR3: TGCGCCAGCAGCCAGGTTCCGGGACAGGGGACCTACGAGCAGTACTTC. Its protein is CASSQVPGQGTYEQYF.

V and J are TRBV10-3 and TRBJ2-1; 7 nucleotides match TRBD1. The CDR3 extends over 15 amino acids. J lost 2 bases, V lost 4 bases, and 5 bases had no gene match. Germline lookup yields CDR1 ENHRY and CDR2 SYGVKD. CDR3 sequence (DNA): TGTGCCATCAGTGTGGACAGGATCACCTACAATGAGCAGTTCTTC. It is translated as CAISVDRITYNEQFF.

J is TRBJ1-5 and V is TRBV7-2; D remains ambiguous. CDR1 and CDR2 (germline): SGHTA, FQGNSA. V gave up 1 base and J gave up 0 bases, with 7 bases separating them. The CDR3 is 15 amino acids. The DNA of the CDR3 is TGTGCCAGCAGCTTAGGGTCGGTTAGCAATCAGCCCCAGCATTTT. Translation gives CASSLGSVSNQPQHF.

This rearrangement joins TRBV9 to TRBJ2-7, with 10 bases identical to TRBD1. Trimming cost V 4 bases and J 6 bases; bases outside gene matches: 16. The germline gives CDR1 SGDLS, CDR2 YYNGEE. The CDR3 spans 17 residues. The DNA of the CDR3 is TGTGCCAGCAGCCTCCGGGGACAGGGGTTTTCTGGGGGCGAGCAGTACTTC. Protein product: CASSLRGQGFSGGEQYF.

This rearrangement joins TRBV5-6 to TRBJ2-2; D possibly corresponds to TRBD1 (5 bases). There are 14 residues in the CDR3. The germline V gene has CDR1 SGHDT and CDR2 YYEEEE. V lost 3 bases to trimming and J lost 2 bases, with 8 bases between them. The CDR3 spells CASSWGSNTGELFF. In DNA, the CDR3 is TGTGCCAGCAGCTGGGGCAGTAACACCGGGGAGCTGTTTTTT.

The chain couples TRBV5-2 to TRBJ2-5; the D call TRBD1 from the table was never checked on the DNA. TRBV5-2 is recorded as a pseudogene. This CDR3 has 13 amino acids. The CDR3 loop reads CASSGSRGETQYF. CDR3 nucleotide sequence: TGTGCCAGCAGCGGTTCTAGGGGAGAGACCCAGTACTTC.

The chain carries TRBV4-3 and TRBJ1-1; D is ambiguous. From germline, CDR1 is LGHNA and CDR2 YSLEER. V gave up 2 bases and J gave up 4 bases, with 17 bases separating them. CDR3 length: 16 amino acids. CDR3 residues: CASSQPATGSSTEAFF. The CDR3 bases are TGCGCCAGCAGCCAACCGGCCACGGGGTCGAGCACTGAAGCTTTCTTT.

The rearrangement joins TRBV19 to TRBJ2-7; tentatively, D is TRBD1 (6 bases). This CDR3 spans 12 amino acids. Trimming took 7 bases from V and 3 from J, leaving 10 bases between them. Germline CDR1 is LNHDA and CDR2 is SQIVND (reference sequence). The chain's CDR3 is CASIGTNYEQYF. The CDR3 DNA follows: TGTGCCAGTATAGGGACAAACTACGAGCAGTACTTC.

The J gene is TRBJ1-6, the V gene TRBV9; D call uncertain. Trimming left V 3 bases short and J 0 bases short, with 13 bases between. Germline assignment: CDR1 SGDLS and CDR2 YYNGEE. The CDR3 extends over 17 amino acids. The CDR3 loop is CASSAALVSSYNSPLHF. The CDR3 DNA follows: TGTGCCAGCAGCGCCGCATTGGTGAGCTCCTATAATTCACCCCTCCACTTT.

The CDR3 bases are TGTGCCAGCAGCCTCCGACAGGGATCCGATGGCTACACCTTC. Its protein is CASSLRQGSDGYTF. This chain joins TRBV7-6 and TRBJ1-2, with TRBD1 identical over 7 bases. Germline lookup yields CDR1 SGHVS and CDR2 FNYEAQ. This CDR3 has 14 residues. J lost 6 bases, V lost 5 bases, and 9 bases had no gene match. Full variable domain (outside the CDR3, taken from reference TRBV7-6 and TRBJ1-2): GAGVSQSPRYKVTKRGQDVALRCDPISGHVSLYWYRQALGQGPEFLTYFNYEAQQDKSGLPNDRFSAERPEGSISTLTIQRTEQRDSAMYRCASSLRQGSDGYTFGSGTRLTVV.

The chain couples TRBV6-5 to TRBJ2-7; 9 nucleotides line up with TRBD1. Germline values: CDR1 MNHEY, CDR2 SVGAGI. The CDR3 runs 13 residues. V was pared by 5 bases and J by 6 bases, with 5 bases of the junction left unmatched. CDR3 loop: CASSRDRDSEQYF. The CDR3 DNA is TGTGCCAGCAGTCGGGACAGGGATTCCGAGCAGTACTTC.

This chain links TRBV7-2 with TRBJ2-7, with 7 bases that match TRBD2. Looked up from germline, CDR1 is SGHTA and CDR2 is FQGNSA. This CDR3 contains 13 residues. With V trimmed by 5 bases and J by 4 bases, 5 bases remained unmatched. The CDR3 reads CASSPGGAYEQYF. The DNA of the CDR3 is TGTGCCAGCAGCCCGGGGGGAGCTTACGAGCAGTACTTC.

CDR3 nucleotides: TGTGCCAGCAGCTTGGGCAGGGGGCGCAGTAATGAAAAACTGTTTTTT. Its protein is CASSLGRGRSNEKLFF. The J gene is TRBJ1-4, the V gene TRBV5-6; 8 nucleotides line up with TRBD1. The germline gives CDR1 SGHDT, CDR2 YYEEEE. The CDR3 runs to 16 residues. Germline trimming cut 0 bases from V and 4 bases from J; bases unmatched to any gene: 5.

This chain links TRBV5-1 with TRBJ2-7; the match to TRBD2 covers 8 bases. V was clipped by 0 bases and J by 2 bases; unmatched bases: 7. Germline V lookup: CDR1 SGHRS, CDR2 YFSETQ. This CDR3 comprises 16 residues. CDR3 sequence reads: CASSLAGSGGTYEQYF. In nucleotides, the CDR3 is TGCGCCAGCAGCTTGGCCGGCAGCGGGGGTACCTACGAGCAGTACTTC.

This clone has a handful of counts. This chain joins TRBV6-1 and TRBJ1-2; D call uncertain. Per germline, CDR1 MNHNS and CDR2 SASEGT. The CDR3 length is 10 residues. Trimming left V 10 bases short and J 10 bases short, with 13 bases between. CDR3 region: CATMRLNYTF. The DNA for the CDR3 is TGTGCCACCATGAGACTGAACTACACCTTC.

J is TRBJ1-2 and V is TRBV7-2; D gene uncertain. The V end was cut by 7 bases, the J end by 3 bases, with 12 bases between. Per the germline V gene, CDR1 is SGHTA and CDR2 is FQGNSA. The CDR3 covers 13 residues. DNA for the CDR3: TGTGCCAGCAACGACGACTCCCACTATGGCTACACCTTC. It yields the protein CASNDDSHYGYTF.

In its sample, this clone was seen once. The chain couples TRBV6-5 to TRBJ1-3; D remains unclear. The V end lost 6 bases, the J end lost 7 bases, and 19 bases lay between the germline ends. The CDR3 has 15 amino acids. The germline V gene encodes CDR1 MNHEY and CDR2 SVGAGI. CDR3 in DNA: TGTGCCAGCAGCAATAACGGCGGTACAAGGAACACCATATATTTT. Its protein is CASSNNGGTRNTIYF.

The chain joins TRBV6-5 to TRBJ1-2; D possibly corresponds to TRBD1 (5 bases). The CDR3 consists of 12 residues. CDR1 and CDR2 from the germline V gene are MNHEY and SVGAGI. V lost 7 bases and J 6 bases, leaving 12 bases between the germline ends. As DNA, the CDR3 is TGTGCCAGCACGGAGGGGCTGGATGGCTACACCTTC. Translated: CASTEGLDGYTF.